A selection of T cell receptor beta chains follows, all from one sample in a study of shared clonotypes between healthy human individuals. This table comes from immunoSEQ multiplex PCR, and its TCRdb copy is limited to in-frame clones, with some not included. The sample has around 2.5 million clones, 80% to 95% seen once. Input material: naive CD4+ T cells from PBMCs. These receptors all stem from a man between 18 and 29 years old in good health. Some clones in this sample may be carry-over from other donors' samples. Each CDR3 is given with its conserved first and last residue. The order of the fields is D gene, clone size, V gene, J gene, CDR3 DNA, CDR3 protein. The D gene is left open where the match is weak. Rows may omit the clone size; those that give it use once, few, many or a size class.

d_call: NA
clone_size: NA
v_call: TRBV19
j_call: TRBJ2-7
cdr3_nt: TGTGCCAGTTCCCGGGCCGAATCCTACGAGCAGTACTTC
cdr3_aa: CASSRAESYEQYF

d_call: TRBD2
clone_size: NA
v_call: TRBV7-9
j_call: TRBJ2-3
cdr3_nt: TGTGCCAGCAGCTTACAGGGACTAAGCACAGATACGCAGTATTTT
cdr3_aa: CASSLQGLSTDTQYF

d_call: NA
clone_size: NA
v_call: TRBV5-6
j_call: TRBJ1-2
cdr3_nt: TGTGCCAGCAGCCCGAGGTTGGACTATGGCTACACCTTC
cdr3_aa: CASSPRLDYGYTF

d_call: NA
clone_size: NA
v_call: TRBV19
j_call: TRBJ1-4
cdr3_nt: TGTGCCAGTAGTGTCAGACAGATCCGCACTAATGAAAAACTGTTTTTT
cdr3_aa: CASSVRQIRTNEKLFF

d_call: NA
clone_size: NA
v_call: TRBV7-9
j_call: TRBJ1-1
cdr3_nt: TGTGCCAGCAGCTTAGTAGGGCAGGACAAGAGGGCTTTCTTT
cdr3_aa: CASSLVGQDKRAFF

d_call: NA
clone_size: NA
v_call: TRBV11-3
j_call: TRBJ2-7
cdr3_nt: TGTGCCAGCAGCTTTTCAGGGGCTGTCGAGCAGTACTTC
cdr3_aa: CASSFSGAVEQYF

d_call: TRBD2
clone_size: NA
v_call: TRBV10-3
j_call: TRBJ2-1
cdr3_nt: TGTGCCATCACGGAATCACTAGCGGGAGTTGAGCAGTTCTTC
cdr3_aa: CAITESLAGVEQFF

d_call: NA
clone_size: NA
v_call: TRBV29-1
j_call: TRBJ2-5
cdr3_nt: TGCAGCGTGTATTCAGGGTCAGAGACCCAGTACTTC
cdr3_aa: CSVYSGSETQYF

d_call: TRBD1
clone_size: NA
v_call: TRBV7-9
j_call: TRBJ2-2
cdr3_nt: TGTGCCAGCTCCCCTGCCCGACTCGACAGGGTCAGGGAGCTGTTTTTT
cdr3_aa: CASSPARLDRVRELFF

d_call: NA
clone_size: NA
v_call: TRBV6-5
j_call: TRBJ2-7
cdr3_nt: TGTGCCAGCAGCCTTGAGGAGGGCTTAACCTACGAGCAGTACTTC
cdr3_aa: CASSLEEGLTYEQYF

d_call: NA
clone_size: NA
v_call: TRBV2
j_call: TRBJ2-5
cdr3_nt: TGTGCCAGCAGTTCAAGGGACACCTTGGCCCAGTACTTC
cdr3_aa: CASSSRDTLAQYF

d_call: NA
clone_size: NA
v_call: TRBV5-1
j_call: TRBJ1-4
cdr3_nt: TGCGCCAGCAGCTTAGAGGGGTCCACTAATGAAAAACTGTTTTTT
cdr3_aa: CASSLEGSTNEKLFF

d_call: NA
clone_size: NA
v_call: TRBV18
j_call: TRBJ2-7
cdr3_nt: TGTGCCAGCTCACCACCGTACTTCTCCTACGAGCAGTACTTC
cdr3_aa: CASSPPYFSYEQYF

d_call: NA
clone_size: once
v_call: TRBV30
j_call: TRBJ2-5
cdr3_nt: TGTGCCTGGGGGAGTGGGGAGACCCAGTACTTC
cdr3_aa: CAWGSGETQYF

d_call: TRBD1
clone_size: NA
v_call: TRBV28
j_call: TRBJ2-7
cdr3_nt: TGTGCCAGCAGTCCCGGACAGGGCTACGAGCAGTACTTC
cdr3_aa: CASSPGQGYEQYF

d_call: TRBD2
clone_size: NA
v_call: TRBV6-5
j_call: TRBJ2-2
cdr3_nt: TGTGCCAGCAGGCGGGAGAGAACCGGGGAGCTGTTTTTT
cdr3_aa: CASRRERTGELFF

d_call: TRBD1
clone_size: NA
v_call: TRBV19
j_call: TRBJ2-3
cdr3_nt: TGTGCCAGTAGTTGGGACAGGGGATACACAGATACGCAGTATTTT
cdr3_aa: CASSWDRGYTDTQYF

d_call: NA
clone_size: NA
v_call: TRBV27
j_call: TRBJ1-2
cdr3_nt: TGTGCCAGCAGTCCGATGACAGGCTGGGGCTACACCTTC
cdr3_aa: CASSPMTGWGYTF

d_call: NA
clone_size: NA
v_call: TRBV6-6
j_call: TRBJ2-7
cdr3_nt: TGTGCCAGCAGTAACGTAGCGGTAAACTACGAGCAGTACTTC
cdr3_aa: CASSNVAVNYEQYF

d_call: NA
clone_size: NA
v_call: TRBV5-6
j_call: TRBJ2-7
cdr3_nt: TGTGCCAGCAGCTTCTCCGGGGTCTACGAGCAGTACTTC
cdr3_aa: CASSFSGVYEQYF

d_call: TRBD2
clone_size: NA
v_call: TRBV9
j_call: TRBJ2-2
cdr3_nt: TGTGCCAGCACCGGACTAGCGGGAGGGATGAACACCGGGGAGCTGTTTTTT
cdr3_aa: CASTGLAGGMNTGELFF

d_call: NA
clone_size: once
v_call: TRBV29-1
j_call: TRBJ2-2
cdr3_nt: TGCAGCGCCCAACGAGAGGGCGCCGGGGAGCTGTTTTTT
cdr3_aa: CSAQREGAGELFF

d_call: TRBD1
clone_size: NA
v_call: TRBV27
j_call: TRBJ1-4
cdr3_nt: TGTGCCAGCAGTTTCCCTGACAGGGGATCTGGATTTGTACGTGAAAAACTGTTTTTT
cdr3_aa: CASSFPDRGSGFVREKLFF

d_call: TRBD1
clone_size: NA
v_call: TRBV5-1
j_call: TRBJ1-1
cdr3_nt: TGCGCCAGCAGCTGGGGAGGACAGGGGAATACTGAAGCTTTCTTT
cdr3_aa: CASSWGGQGNTEAFF

d_call: NA
clone_size: NA
v_call: TRBV19
j_call: TRBJ2-7
cdr3_nt: TGTGCCAGTAGTATGAGGGGCAGAGAGCAGTACTTC
cdr3_aa: CASSMRGREQYF

d_call: TRBD2
clone_size: NA
v_call: TRBV9
j_call: TRBJ2-1
cdr3_nt: TGTGCCAGCAGTGGGACTAGCGGGACCTACAATGAGCAGTTCTTC
cdr3_aa: CASSGTSGTYNEQFF

d_call: NA
clone_size: NA
v_call: TRBV7-9
j_call: TRBJ2-5
cdr3_nt: TGTGCCAGCAGCTGGTTCAGGGGACAAGAGACCCAGTACTTC
cdr3_aa: CASSWFRGQETQYF

d_call: TRBD2
clone_size: NA
v_call: TRBV7-9
j_call: TRBJ2-1
cdr3_nt: TGTGCCAGCGTTTATACGGGGGGTTCTTACAATGAGCAGTTCTTC
cdr3_aa: CASVYTGGSYNEQFF

d_call: TRBD1
clone_size: NA
v_call: TRBV28
j_call: TRBJ2-3
cdr3_nt: TGTGCCAGCAGTTTATCCGGACAGGGGGCAGATACGCAGTATTTT
cdr3_aa: CASSLSGQGADTQYF

d_call: NA
clone_size: NA
v_call: TRBV5-4
j_call: TRBJ2-2
cdr3_nt: TGTGCCAGCAGCTCTAATCCCCCGAACACCGGGGAGCTGTTTTTT
cdr3_aa: CASSSNPPNTGELFF

d_call: TRBD1
clone_size: NA
v_call: TRBV7-9
j_call: TRBJ2-4
cdr3_nt: TGTGCCAGCAGCTTAGCACCGGACAGGAAACGCAAAAACATTCAGTACTTC
cdr3_aa: CASSLAPDRKRKNIQYF

d_call: NA
clone_size: NA
v_call: TRBV7-9
j_call: TRBJ2-7
cdr3_nt: TGTGCCAGCAGTCTCAATGGGGAGCAGTACTTC
cdr3_aa: CASSLNGEQYF

d_call: NA
clone_size: once
v_call: TRBV18
j_call: TRBJ2-6
cdr3_nt: TGTGCCAGCTCACCTTTCTCTCCCTCCAACTCTGGGGCCAACGTCCTGACTTTC
cdr3_aa: CASSPFSPSNSGANVLTF

d_call: NA
clone_size: NA
v_call: TRBV19
j_call: TRBJ1-1
cdr3_nt: TGTGCCAGTAGCACGGGTCGGTGGACTGAAGCTTTCTTT
cdr3_aa: CASSTGRWTEAFF

d_call: NA
clone_size: NA
v_call: TRBV6-5
j_call: TRBJ1-4
cdr3_nt: TGTGCCAGCGGGCGGACAACCGTGCGGGGAAAACTGTTTTTT
cdr3_aa: CASGRTTVRGKLFF

d_call: NA
clone_size: once
v_call: TRBV5-6
j_call: TRBJ1-3
cdr3_nt: TGTGCCAGTAGGCTCATCTCTGGAAACACCATATATTTT
cdr3_aa: CASRLISGNTIYF

d_call: NA
clone_size: NA
v_call: TRBV7-2
j_call: TRBJ2-4
cdr3_nt: TGTGCCAGCAGCTCCGCACAGGGTCCCAAAAACATTCAGTACTTC
cdr3_aa: CASSSAQGPKNIQYF

d_call: NA
clone_size: NA
v_call: TRBV6-6
j_call: TRBJ1-2
cdr3_nt: TGTGCCAGCAGCCAACGAGGGGCGCCGAGCTATGGCTACACCTTC
cdr3_aa: CASSQRGAPSYGYTF

d_call: TRBD1
clone_size: NA
v_call: TRBV28
j_call: TRBJ2-2
cdr3_nt: TGTGCCAGCTCTGGGACAGGACAAACCGGGGAGCTGTTTTTT
cdr3_aa: CASSGTGQTGELFF

d_call: NA
clone_size: NA
v_call: TRBV5-1
j_call: TRBJ2-5
cdr3_nt: TGCGCCAGCAGCTCCTTGGAGGAAGAGACCCAGTACTTC
cdr3_aa: CASSSLEEETQYF

d_call: TRBD1
clone_size: NA
v_call: TRBV27
j_call: TRBJ1-1
cdr3_nt: TGTGCCAGCAGTTTCGTCAAACAGGGGGGGAACACTGAAGCTTTCTTT
cdr3_aa: CASSFVKQGGNTEAFF

d_call: NA
clone_size: once
v_call: TRBV19
j_call: TRBJ2-1
cdr3_nt: TGTGCCAGTAGTACCCGGGCTGATGCCTACAATGAGCAGTTCTTC
cdr3_aa: CASSTRADAYNEQFF

d_call: TRBD2
clone_size: NA
v_call: TRBV7-9
j_call: TRBJ2-3
cdr3_nt: TGTGCCAGCAGCTTATTAGCGGGAGTATTAGACACGCAGTATTTT
cdr3_aa: CASSLLAGVLDTQYF

d_call: TRBD2
clone_size: NA
v_call: TRBV7-2
j_call: TRBJ2-1
cdr3_nt: TGTGCCAGCAGCCGTAGCGGGACCAAGTACAATGAGCAGTTCTTC
cdr3_aa: CASSRSGTKYNEQFF

d_call: TRBD2
clone_size: once
v_call: TRBV7-9
j_call: TRBJ2-1
cdr3_nt: TGTGCCAGCAGCCCTCAGACGACTAGCCTGTTTAATGAGCAGTTCTTC
cdr3_aa: CASSPQTTSLFNEQFF

d_call: NA
clone_size: NA
v_call: TRBV18
j_call: TRBJ2-7
cdr3_nt: TGTGCCAGCTCACGCGGGACCTTAACTGGCTACGAGCAGTACTTC
cdr3_aa: CASSRGTLTGYEQYF

d_call: TRBD2
clone_size: NA
v_call: TRBV5-1
j_call: TRBJ2-5
cdr3_nt: TGCGCCAGCAGCTTGCGGGGGGAGTACCGAGAGACCCAGTACTTC
cdr3_aa: CASSLRGEYRETQYF

d_call: NA
clone_size: NA
v_call: TRBV7-2
j_call: TRBJ1-3
cdr3_nt: TGTGCCAGCAGCCGAGGGGGGGACGATGGAAACACCATATATTTT
cdr3_aa: CASSRGGDDGNTIYF

d_call: TRBD2
clone_size: once
v_call: TRBV25-1
j_call: TRBJ2-7
cdr3_nt: TGTGCCAGCAGGCCAGCGGGAGGAGTAACCTACGAGCAGTACTTC
cdr3_aa: CASRPAGGVTYEQYF

d_call: NA
clone_size: NA
v_call: TRBV6-5
j_call: TRBJ1-3
cdr3_nt: TGTGCCAGCATGGGGGGAGGAAACACCATATATTTT
cdr3_aa: CASMGGGNTIYF

d_call: NA
clone_size: NA
v_call: TRBV7-9
j_call: TRBJ1-4
cdr3_nt: TGTGCCAGCACTCCCTCAGGGAATGAAAAACTGTTTTTT
cdr3_aa: CASTPSGNEKLFF

d_call: TRBD2
clone_size: NA
v_call: TRBV7-9
j_call: TRBJ2-3
cdr3_nt: TGTGCCAGCAGCTTAGTGGATCTAGCGGGAGCTAGCACAGATACGCAGTATTTT
cdr3_aa: CASSLVDLAGASTDTQYF

d_call: NA
clone_size: NA
v_call: TRBV5-5
j_call: TRBJ1-4
cdr3_nt: TGTGCCAGCAGCTCGATACCAGCTATAAGTGAAAAACTGTTTTTT
cdr3_aa: CASSSIPAISEKLFF

d_call: NA
clone_size: NA
v_call: TRBV6-1
j_call: TRBJ1-2
cdr3_nt: TGTGCCAGCAGTGACCCCAGTCCAGGCGATCACACCTTC
cdr3_aa: CASSDPSPGDHTF

d_call: TRBD1
clone_size: NA
v_call: TRBV5-4
j_call: TRBJ2-3
cdr3_nt: TGTGCCAGCAGCAGTAAGGACAGGGTCACAGATACGCAGTATTTT
cdr3_aa: CASSSKDRVTDTQYF

d_call: TRBD1
clone_size: once
v_call: TRBV6-6
j_call: TRBJ1-1
cdr3_nt: TGTGCCAGCAGTTACTCGCAGGGGGGGGGAACTGAAGCTTTCTTT
cdr3_aa: CASSYSQGGGTEAFF

d_call: TRBD1
clone_size: NA
v_call: TRBV28
j_call: TRBJ1-2
cdr3_nt: TGTGCCAGCAGCAGGACAGGGCCCGGCTACACCTTC
cdr3_aa: CASSRTGPGYTF

d_call: NA
clone_size: NA
v_call: TRBV6-6
j_call: TRBJ2-7
cdr3_nt: TGTGCCAGCAGTGAGACTTTTCTAAGCTCCTACGAGCAGTACTTC
cdr3_aa: CASSETFLSSYEQYF

d_call: NA
clone_size: NA
v_call: TRBV7-9
j_call: TRBJ1-4
cdr3_nt: TGTGCCAGCAGCGCTGGACAGCCTAATGAAAAACTGTTTTTT
cdr3_aa: CASSAGQPNEKLFF

d_call: NA
clone_size: NA
v_call: TRBV18
j_call: TRBJ1-2
cdr3_nt: TGTGCCAGCTCACCCGGGGGCGTGGGTATCCTACCTAATGGCTACACCTTC
cdr3_aa: CASSPGGVGILPNGYTF